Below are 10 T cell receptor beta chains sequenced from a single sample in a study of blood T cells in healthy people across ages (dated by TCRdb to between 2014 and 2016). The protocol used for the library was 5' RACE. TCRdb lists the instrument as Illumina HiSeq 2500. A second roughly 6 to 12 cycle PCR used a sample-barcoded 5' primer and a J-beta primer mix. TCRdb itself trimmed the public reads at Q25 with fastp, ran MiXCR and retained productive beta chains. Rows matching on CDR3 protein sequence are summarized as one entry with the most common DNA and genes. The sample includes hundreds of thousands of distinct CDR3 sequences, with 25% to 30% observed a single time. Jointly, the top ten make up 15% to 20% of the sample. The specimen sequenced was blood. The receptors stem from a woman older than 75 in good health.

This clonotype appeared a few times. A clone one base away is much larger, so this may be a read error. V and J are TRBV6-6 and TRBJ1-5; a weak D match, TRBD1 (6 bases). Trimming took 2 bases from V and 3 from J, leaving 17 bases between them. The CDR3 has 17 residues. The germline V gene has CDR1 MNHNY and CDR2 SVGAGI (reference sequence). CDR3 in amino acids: CASSYPGRGHYNQPQHF. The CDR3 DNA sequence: TGTGCCAGCAGTTACCCCGGCAGGGGTCATTACAATCAGCCCCAGCATTTT.

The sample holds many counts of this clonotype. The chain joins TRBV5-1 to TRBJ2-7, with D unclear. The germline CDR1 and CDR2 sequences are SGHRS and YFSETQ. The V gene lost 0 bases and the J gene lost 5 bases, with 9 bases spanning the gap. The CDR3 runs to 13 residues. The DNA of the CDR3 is TGCGCCAGCAGCTTGGCTTTAGGTAACGAGCAGTACTTC. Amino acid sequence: CASSLALGNEQYF.

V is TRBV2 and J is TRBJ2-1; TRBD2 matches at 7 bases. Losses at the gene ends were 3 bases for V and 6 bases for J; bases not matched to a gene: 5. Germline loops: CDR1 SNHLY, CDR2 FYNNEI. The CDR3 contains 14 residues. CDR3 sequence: CASSDSGGVNEQFF. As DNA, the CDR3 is TGTGCCAGCAGTGATTCGGGGGGAGTCAATGAGCAGTTCTTC.

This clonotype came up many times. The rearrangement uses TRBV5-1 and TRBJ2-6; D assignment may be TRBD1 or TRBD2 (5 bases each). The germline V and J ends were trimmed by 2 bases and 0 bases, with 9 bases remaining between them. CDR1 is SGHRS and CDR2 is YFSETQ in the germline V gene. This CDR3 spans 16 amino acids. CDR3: CASSFTGGSGANVLTF. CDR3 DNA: TGCGCCAGCAGCTTTACAGGAGGCTCTGGGGCCAACGTCCTGACTTTC.

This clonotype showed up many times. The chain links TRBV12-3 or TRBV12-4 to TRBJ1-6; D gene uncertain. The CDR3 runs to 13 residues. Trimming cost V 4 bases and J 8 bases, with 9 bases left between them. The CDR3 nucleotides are TGTGCCAGCAGTTCGCCCTCTGATTCACCCCTCCACTTT. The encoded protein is CASSSPSDSPLHF.

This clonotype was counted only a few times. CDR3 residues: CASSQWGAGQNYGYTF. The CDR3 nucleotides read TGTGCCAGCAGCCAATGGGGAGCGGGACAGAACTATGGCTACACCTTC. The chain employs TRBV16 and TRBJ1-2, with 7 positions matching TRBD1. Germline V lookup: CDR1 KGHSY, CDR2 FQNENV. The CDR3 has 16 amino acids. With 1 base clipped from V and 2 bases from J, the junction kept 7 bases outside the gene matches.

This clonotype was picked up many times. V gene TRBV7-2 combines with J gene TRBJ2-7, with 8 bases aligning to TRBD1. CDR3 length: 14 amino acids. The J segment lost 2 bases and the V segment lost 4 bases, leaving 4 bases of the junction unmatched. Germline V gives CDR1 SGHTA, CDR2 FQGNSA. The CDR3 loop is CASSYQTGAYEQYF. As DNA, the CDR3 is TGTGCCAGCAGCTATCAGACAGGGGCCTACGAGCAGTACTTC.

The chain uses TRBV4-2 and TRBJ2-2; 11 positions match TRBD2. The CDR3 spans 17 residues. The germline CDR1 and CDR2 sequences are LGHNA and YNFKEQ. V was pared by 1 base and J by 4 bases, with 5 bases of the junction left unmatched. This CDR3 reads CASSQVSGGAVTGELFF. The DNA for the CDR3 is TGTGCCAGCAGCCAAGTTAGCGGGGGGGCCGTCACCGGGGAGCTGTTTTTT.

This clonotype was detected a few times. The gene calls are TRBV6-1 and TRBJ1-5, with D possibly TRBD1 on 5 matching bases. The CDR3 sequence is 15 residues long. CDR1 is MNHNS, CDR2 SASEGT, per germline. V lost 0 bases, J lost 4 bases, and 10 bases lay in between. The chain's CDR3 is CASSEAGLGNQPQHF. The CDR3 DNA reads TGTGCCAGCAGTGAAGCGGGGCTGGGGAATCAGCCCCAGCATTTT.

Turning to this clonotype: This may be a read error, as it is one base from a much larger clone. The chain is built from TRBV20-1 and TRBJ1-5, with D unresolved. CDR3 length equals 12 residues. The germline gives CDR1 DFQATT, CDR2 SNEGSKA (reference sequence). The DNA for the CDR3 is TGCAGGCCTGGGGATAGCAATCAGCCCCAGCATTTT. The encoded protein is CRPGDSNQPQHF.